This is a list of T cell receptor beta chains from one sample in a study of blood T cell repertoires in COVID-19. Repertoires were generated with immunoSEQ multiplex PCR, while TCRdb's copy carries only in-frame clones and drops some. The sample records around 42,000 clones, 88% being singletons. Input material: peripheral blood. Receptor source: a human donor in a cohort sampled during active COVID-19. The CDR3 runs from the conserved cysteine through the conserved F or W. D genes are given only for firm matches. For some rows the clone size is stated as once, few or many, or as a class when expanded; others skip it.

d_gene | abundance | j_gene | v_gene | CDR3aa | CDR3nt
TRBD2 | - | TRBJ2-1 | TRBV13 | CASSSLGLATYNEQFF | TGTGCCAGCAGCTCCCTGGGACTAGCCACATATAATGAGCAGTTCTTC
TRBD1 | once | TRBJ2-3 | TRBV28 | CASSRQGGNTDTQYF | TGTGCCAGCAGTCGACAGGGTGGGAACACAGATACGCAGTATTTT
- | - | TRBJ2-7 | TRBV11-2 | CASSLGVSLYEQYF | TGTGCCAGCAGCTTGGGAGTTTCTCTCTACGAGCAGTACTTC
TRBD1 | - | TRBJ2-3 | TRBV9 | CASSPPRDRGRDTQYF | TGTGCCAGCAGCCCCCCCCGGGACAGGGGTCGGGATACGCAGTATTTT
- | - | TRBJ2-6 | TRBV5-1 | CASSRIDSGANVLTF | TGCGCCAGCAGCCGCATAGACTCTGGGGCCAACGTCCTGACTTTC
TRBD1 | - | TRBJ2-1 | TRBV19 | CASTTWTGGKDEQFF | TGTGCCAGCACGACCTGGACAGGGGGCAAGGATGAGCAGTTCTTC
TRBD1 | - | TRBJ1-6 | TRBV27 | CASSRDRNRVTLHF | TGTGCCAGCAGCCGGGACAGGAATCGTGTAACCCTCCACTTT
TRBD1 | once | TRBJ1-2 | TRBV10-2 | CASRTGTGGYGYTF | TGCGCCAGCAGGACCGGGACAGGGGGCTATGGCTACACCTTC
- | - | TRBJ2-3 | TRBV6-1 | CASSEGSGSTDTQYF | TGTGCCAGCAGTGAAGGGTCAGGTAGCACAGATACGCAGTATTTT
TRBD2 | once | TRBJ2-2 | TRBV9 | CASSVTLAGGYTGELFF | TGTGCCAGCAGCGTAACCCTAGCGGGAGGGTACACCGGGGAGCTGTTTTTT
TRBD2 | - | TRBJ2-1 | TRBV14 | CASSQVTLIPGTSGNNEQFF | TGTGCCAGCAGCCAAGTGACCCTCATTCCCGGGACTAGCGGAAACAATGAGCAGTTCTTC
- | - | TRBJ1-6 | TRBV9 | CASSVTGYNSPLHF | TGTGCCAGCAGCGTAACAGGATATAATTCACCCCTCCACTTT
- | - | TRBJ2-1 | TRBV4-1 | CASSQAGGQGNEQFF | TGCGCCAGCAGCCAAGCAGGGGGGCAGGGCAATGAGCAGTTCTTC
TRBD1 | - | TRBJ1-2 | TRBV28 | CASRPQWDRGLRGYGYTF | TGTGCCAGCAGACCTCAGTGGGACAGGGGACTTAGGGGCTATGGCTACACCTTC
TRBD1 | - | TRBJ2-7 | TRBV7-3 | CASSSPGTGVYEQYF | TGTGCCAGCAGCTCCCCCGGGACAGGGGTTTACGAGCAGTACTTC
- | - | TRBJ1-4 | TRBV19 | CASSPPDYNEKLFF | TGTGCCAGTAGTCCCCCAGATTATAATGAAAAACTGTTTTTT
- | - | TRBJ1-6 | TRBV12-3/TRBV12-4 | CASSLGGRSPLHF | TGTGCCAGCAGTTTAGGGGGCAGGTCACCCCTCCACTTT
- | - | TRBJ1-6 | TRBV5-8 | CASTPRSYNSPLHF | TGTGCCAGCACCCCACGGAGCTATAATTCACCCCTCCACTTT
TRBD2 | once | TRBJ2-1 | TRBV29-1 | CSVLPGGRGQTEQFF | TGCAGCGTCCTACCTGGCGGGAGAGGTCAGACTGAGCAGTTCTTC
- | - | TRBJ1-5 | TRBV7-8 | CASSLLPGSNQPQHF | TGTGCCAGCAGCTTACTTCCAGGGTCCAATCAGCCCCAGCATTTT
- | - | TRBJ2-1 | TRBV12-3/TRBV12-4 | CASGEGSEEQFF | TGTGCCAGCGGAGAGGGTAGCGAGGAGCAGTTCTTC